Listed below are T cell receptor beta chains from one sample, sequenced in a study of blood T cell repertoires in COVID-19. The data were produced by immunoSEQ multiplex PCR, yet TCRdb's version contains in-frame clones alone and is incomplete. The table shows under 150,000 clones, with approximately 81% occurring only once. The sequenced sample consisted of peripheral blood. Source of these receptors: a man aged 35-49 years with acute or convalescent COVID-19. Both conserved end residues are part of each CDR3. A D gene is named only where the DNA matches it firmly. Part of the rows lack a size; the others show once, few, many or a class for expanded clones.

DNA: TGTGCCAGCAGCCAAGATCCCGGGGGTGGCAATCAGCCCCAGCATTTT
CDR3: CASSQDPGGGNQPQHF
length: 16
D: NA
size: NA
J: TRBJ1-5
V: TRBV3-1/TRBV3-2

DNA: TGTGCCAGCAGCCAAGGACAGTTTGGCTACACCTTC
CDR3: CASSQGQFGYTF
length: 12
D: NA
size: once
J: TRBJ1-2
V: TRBV3-1/TRBV3-2

DNA: TGTGCCTGGAGTCATAGCTACAATGAGCAGTTCTTC
CDR3: CAWSHSYNEQFF
length: 12
D: NA
size: NA
J: TRBJ2-1
V: TRBV30

DNA: TGTGCCAGCTCACCACCGGTCCGCGGGCCAGGGGACAATGAGCAGTTCTTC
CDR3: CASSPPVRGPGDNEQFF
length: 17
D: NA
size: NA
J: TRBJ2-1
V: TRBV18

DNA: TGTGCCTGGAGTGAATTCGGACAGCTGAACACTGAAGCTTTCTTT
CDR3: CAWSEFGQLNTEAFF
length: 15
D: NA
size: NA
J: TRBJ1-1
V: TRBV30

DNA: TGTGCCAGCAGTGAAGCATATATAGGACAGGATGGAAACACCATATATTTT
CDR3: CASSEAYIGQDGNTIYF
length: 17
D: TRBD1
size: NA
J: TRBJ1-3
V: TRBV2

DNA: TGTGCCAGTAGTAAGCGGGCATCAAACTATGGCTACACCTTC
CDR3: CASSKRASNYGYTF
length: 14
D: NA
size: NA
J: TRBJ1-2
V: TRBV19

DNA: TGTGCCAGCAGCTTATTTTGGGTGGGGAGGTCGGAGACCCAGTACTTC
CDR3: CASSLFWVGRSETQYF
length: 16
D: NA
size: NA
J: TRBJ2-5
V: TRBV7-2

DNA: TGTGCCAGCAGTATCGCAGGGACTCTGGGCGGCTACACCTTC
CDR3: CASSIAGTLGGYTF
length: 14
D: NA
size: NA
J: TRBJ1-2
V: TRBV5-6

DNA: TGCGCCAGCAGCCCCTACTACGGGACAGGGGGCAACACCGGGGAGCTGTTTTTT
CDR3: CASSPYYGTGGNTGELFF
length: 18
D: TRBD1
size: NA
J: TRBJ2-2
V: TRBV4-3

DNA: TGTGCCAGCAGCTGGGGGACAGGAAACACTGAAGCTTTCTTT
CDR3: CASSWGTGNTEAFF
length: 14
D: TRBD1
size: NA
J: TRBJ1-1
V: TRBV7-3

DNA: TGTGCCAGCAGTTTAGGACAGTACCAAGAGACCCAGTACTTC
CDR3: CASSLGQYQETQYF
length: 14
D: NA
size: NA
J: TRBJ2-5
V: TRBV11-2

DNA: TGTGCTAGTGGTTTGGTACCGGTCTACAATGAGCAGTTCTTC
CDR3: CASGLVPVYNEQFF
length: 14
D: NA
size: NA
J: TRBJ2-1
V: TRBV12-5

DNA: TGTGCCAGCAGCCAACGACAGGGGGCGGGCACTGAAGCTTTCTTT
CDR3: CASSQRQGAGTEAFF
length: 15
D: TRBD1
size: NA
J: TRBJ1-1
V: TRBV5-4

DNA: TGTGCCAGCTCACCACGGACAGGGGATGAGCAGTTCTTC
CDR3: CASSPRTGDEQFF
length: 13
D: TRBD1
size: NA
J: TRBJ2-1
V: TRBV18